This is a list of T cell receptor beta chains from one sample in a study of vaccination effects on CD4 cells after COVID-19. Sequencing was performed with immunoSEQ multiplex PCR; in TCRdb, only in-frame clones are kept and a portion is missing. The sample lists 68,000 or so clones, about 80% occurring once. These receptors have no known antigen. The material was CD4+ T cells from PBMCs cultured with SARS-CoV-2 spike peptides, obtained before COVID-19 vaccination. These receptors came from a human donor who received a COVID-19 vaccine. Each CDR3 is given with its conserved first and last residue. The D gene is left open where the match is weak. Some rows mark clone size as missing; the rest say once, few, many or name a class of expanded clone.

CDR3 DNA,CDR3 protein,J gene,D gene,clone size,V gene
TGTGCCAGCTCACCACTACGGGACAGGGTTAATGACTACACCTTC,CASSPLRDRVNDYTF,TRBJ1-2,TRBD1,NA,TRBV18
TGTGCCAGCTCCCCCGGGACAGATACGCAGTATTTT,CASSPGTDTQYF,TRBJ2-3,NA,NA,TRBV6-4
TGTGCCAGCAAGGGGAACACCGGGGAGCTGTTTTTT,CASKGNTGELFF,TRBJ2-2,NA,NA,TRBV6-5
TGTGCCACCAGTCGGGGGGGAATCGAGCCGGGGGAGACCCAGTACTTC,CATSRGGIEPGETQYF,TRBJ2-5,TRBD2,NA,TRBV24-1
TGTGCCAGCAGCCGCCGGGACAGGGTCGGGGAGCTGTTTTTT,CASSRRDRVGELFF,TRBJ2-2,TRBD1,NA,TRBV7-7
TGTGCCAGCAGAGCGAGAACAGGGGTAGGGACCGGGGAGCTGTTTTTT,CASRARTGVGTGELFF,TRBJ2-2,TRBD1,NA,TRBV2
TGTGCCAGCGCTTGGCGGGGGGAGGGAGGCACAGATACGCAGTATTTT,CASAWRGEGGTDTQYF,TRBJ2-3,TRBD2,NA,TRBV27
TGTGCCAGCAGCCAACAACACCAAACCTATGGCTACACCTTC,CASSQQHQTYGYTF,TRBJ1-2,NA,NA,TRBV3-1/TRBV3-2
TGTGCCAGCAGCTTAGGGGGAGTGAGCACAGATACGCAGTATTTT,CASSLGGVSTDTQYF,TRBJ2-3,NA,NA,TRBV11-2
TGTGCCAGCAGCTTAGGGACTACCGGGGAGCTGTTTTTT,CASSLGTTGELFF,TRBJ2-2,NA,NA,TRBV11-3
TGCGCCAGCAGCTCCGGACAGGTTAGCACAGATACGCAGTATTTT,CASSSGQVSTDTQYF,TRBJ2-3,TRBD1,NA,TRBV5-1
TGTGCCAGCAGCTTGTATGGGGGGCCGGGAAAACTGTTTTTT,CASSLYGGPGKLFF,TRBJ1-4,NA,few,TRBV5-4
TGTGCCAGTAGTATAGGATACAGGGAGCATGGCTACACCTTC,CASSIGYREHGYTF,TRBJ1-2,NA,once,TRBV19
TGTGCCAGCAGTTACGACAGGGCTGCAACTAATGAAAAACTGTTTTTT,CASSYDRAATNEKLFF,TRBJ1-4,TRBD1,NA,TRBV6-5
TGTGCCAGCAGCCCCGGACTCGACGGAGGGACCCAGTACTTC,CASSPGLDGGTQYF,TRBJ2-5,NA,once,TRBV14
TGTGCCAGCCGTGGGACTGTTCCCTACAATGAGCAGTTCTTC,CASRGTVPYNEQFF,TRBJ2-1,NA,few,TRBV5-4
TGCGCCAGCAAGGAGGGAACGGATCAGCCCCAGCATTTT,CASKEGTDQPQHF,TRBJ1-5,NA,NA,TRBV10-1
TGTGCCAGCAGTTACGAGGGTCTCAACACTGAAGCTTTCTTT,CASSYEGLNTEAFF,TRBJ1-1,NA,few,TRBV6-6
TGTGCCAGCAGCTTCCTACAGGGGCCTACGCAGTATTTT,CASSFLQGPTQYF,TRBJ2-3,TRBD1,NA,TRBV7-2
TGTGCCAGCAAGTTGTCAACTAATGAAAAACTGTTTTTT,CASKLSTNEKLFF,TRBJ1-4,NA,NA,TRBV5-4
TGTGCCACCAGTGAACCTATAGCGGGGGGCACAGATACGCAGTATTTT,CATSEPIAGGTDTQYF,TRBJ2-3,TRBD2,NA,TRBV24-1
TGTGCCAGCAGCCCCGCCCCCAGCGGACAGGGGTCTTCACCCCTCCACTTT,CASSPAPSGQGSSPLHF,TRBJ1-6,TRBD1,few,TRBV7-6
TGTGCCAGCTCACCACGGACGGCAGGAGATACGCAGTATTTT,CASSPRTAGDTQYF,TRBJ2-3,NA,NA,TRBV18
TGTGCCAGCACCCTCGACAGGGGGAACACTGAAGCTTTCTTT,CASTLDRGNTEAFF,TRBJ1-1,TRBD1,NA,TRBV2
TGCGCCAGCAGCTTCGGGACTAGCGGGGAGGAGACCCAGTACTTC,CASSFGTSGEETQYF,TRBJ2-5,TRBD2,NA,TRBV5-1
TGTGCCAGCAGCTCCCGTGGCGGGGGAACGCTAAGCACAGATACGCAGTATTTT,CASSSRGGGTLSTDTQYF,TRBJ2-3,TRBD2,NA,TRBV9
TGTGCCAGCAGGTCCGGACCGAACACTGAAGCTTTCTTT,CASRSGPNTEAFF,TRBJ1-1,NA,NA,TRBV28
TGTGCCAGCAGCCCCGACAGGACCAATAATTCACCCCTCCACTTT,CASSPDRTNNSPLHF,TRBJ1-6,NA,NA,TRBV6-4
TGTGCTAGTGACGAACGGTTCACAGATACGCAGTATTTT,CASDERFTDTQYF,TRBJ2-3,NA,NA,TRBV12-5
TGCGCCAGCAGCCCGCGGGGGGGGCAGGGGAACACCGGGGAGCTGTTTTTT,CASSPRGGQGNTGELFF,TRBJ2-2,TRBD2,NA,TRBV5-1
TGTGCCAGCCTCCTTTTGGGAGGTTTGAACACTGAAGCTTTCTTT,CASLLLGGLNTEAFF,TRBJ1-1,NA,NA,TRBV18
TGTGCCAGCAGCTTAAACTGGAACACAGATACGCAGTATTTT,CASSLNWNTDTQYF,TRBJ2-3,NA,NA,TRBV7-3
TGTGCCAGCAGGCGCCCGAGCACAGATACGCAGTATTTT,CASRRPSTDTQYF,TRBJ2-3,NA,NA,TRBV6-5
TGTGCCAGCACTTCCCAGGGGGCGTCCTACAATGAGCAGTTCTTC,CASTSQGASYNEQFF,TRBJ2-1,TRBD1,NA,TRBV2
TGTGCCAGCAGCAAAGGGGGACCCAGCGGGGGGGCCAATGAGACCCAGTACTTC,CASSKGGPSGGANETQYF,TRBJ2-5,NA,once,TRBV21-1
TGTGCCAGCAGCTTAGAAGTGGCGAGAAACACCATATATTTT,CASSLEVARNTIYF,TRBJ1-3,NA,NA,TRBV7-9
TGTGCCAGCAGTCGGGGATCCTATAATTCACCCCTCCACTTT,CASSRGSYNSPLHF,TRBJ1-6,NA,NA,TRBV6-2/TRBV6-3
TGTGCCAGCAGCTTAGGGTCAGGAGGCTATAATTCACCCCTCCACTTT,CASSLGSGGYNSPLHF,TRBJ1-6,NA,NA,TRBV7-9